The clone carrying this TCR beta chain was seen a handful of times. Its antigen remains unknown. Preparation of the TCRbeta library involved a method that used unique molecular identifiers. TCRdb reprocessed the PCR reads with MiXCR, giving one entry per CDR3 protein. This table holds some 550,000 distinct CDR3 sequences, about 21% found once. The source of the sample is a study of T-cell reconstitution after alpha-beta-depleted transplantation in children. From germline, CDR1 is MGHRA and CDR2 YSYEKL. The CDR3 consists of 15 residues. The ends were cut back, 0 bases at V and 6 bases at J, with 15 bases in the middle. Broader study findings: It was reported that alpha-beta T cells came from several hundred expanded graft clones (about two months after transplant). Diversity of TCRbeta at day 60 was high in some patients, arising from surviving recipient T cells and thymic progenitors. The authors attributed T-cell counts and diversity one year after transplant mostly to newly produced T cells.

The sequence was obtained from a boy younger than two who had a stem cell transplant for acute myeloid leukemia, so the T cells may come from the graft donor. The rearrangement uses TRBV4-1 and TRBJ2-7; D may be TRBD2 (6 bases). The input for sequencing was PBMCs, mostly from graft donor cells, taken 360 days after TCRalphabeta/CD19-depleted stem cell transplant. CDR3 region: CASSQDIGGLSEQYV. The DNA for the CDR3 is TGCGCCAGCAGCCAAGACATCGGAGGGCTGAGCGAGCAGTACGTC.